This T cell receptor beta chain appears in the sequencing data of a study of blood T cell repertoires in COVID-19. Profiled with immunoSEQ multiplex PCR; TCRdb holds only in-frame clones, not every one. The data contain 140,000 to 150,000 clones, more than 75% of them singletons. This CDR3 comprises 16 residues. Germline loops: CDR1 SGHRS, CDR2 YFSETQ. V lost 6 bases and J lost 7; bases outside the gene matches: 10. Sample: PBMCs or T cells enriched from blood (not recorded which). The receptor comes from a woman aged 30 to 39 with acute COVID-19. This rearrangement joins TRBV5-1 to TRBJ2-1; 13 bases map to TRBD2. CDR3 protein: CASKLETSGRINEQFF. For the CDR3, the DNA is TGCGCCAGCAAGTTGGAGACTAGCGGGAGGATTAATGAGCAGTTCTTC.